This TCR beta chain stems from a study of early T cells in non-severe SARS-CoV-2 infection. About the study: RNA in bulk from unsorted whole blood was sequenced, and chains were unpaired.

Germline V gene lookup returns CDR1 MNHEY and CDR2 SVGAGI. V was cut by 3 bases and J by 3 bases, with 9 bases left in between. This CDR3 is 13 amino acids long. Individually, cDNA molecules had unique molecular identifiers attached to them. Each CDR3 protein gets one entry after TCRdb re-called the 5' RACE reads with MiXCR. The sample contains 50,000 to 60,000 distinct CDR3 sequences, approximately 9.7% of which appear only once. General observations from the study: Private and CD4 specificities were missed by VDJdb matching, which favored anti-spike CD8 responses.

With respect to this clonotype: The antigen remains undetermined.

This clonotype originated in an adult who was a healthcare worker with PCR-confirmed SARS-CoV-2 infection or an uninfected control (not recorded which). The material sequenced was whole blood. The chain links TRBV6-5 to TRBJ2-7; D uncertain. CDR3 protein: CASSYRVYYEQYF. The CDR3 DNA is TGTGCCAGCAGTTATCGGGTTTACTACGAGCAGTACTTC.